This T cell receptor (beta chain) was documented in a study of molecular identifiers for immune sequencing clone quantification. Findings and caveats of the study: The sizes of highly expanded clones could be underestimated when identical TCR molecules share a barcode.

One entry per CDR3 protein, called by TCRdb with MiXCR from the PCR reads. The sample lists about 68,000 distinct CDR3 sequences; 15% to 20% were seen once. Sorting isolated naive CD8 T cells as CD8+CD4-CCR7+CD45RA+ events. This clonotype occurred many times. The target antigen is unknown. Sequences were obtained from naive CD8+ T cells from blood, with Jurkat cell RNA spiked in. Noted subset: FACS-sorted CD8+CD4-CCR7+CD45RA+ naive T cells. This sequence originates from a human donor in good health. Some libraries in this study had Jurkat cell RNA spiked in.

DNA of the CDR3: TGCGCCAGCAGCTTGGGCCGTTCGAGCTCCTACAATGAGCAGTTCTTC. This codes for CASSLGRSSSYNEQFF. The V and J genes are TRBV5-1 and TRBJ2-1; D is unresolved. With 0 bases removed from V and 0 bases from J, the gap between germline ends came to 10 bases. Germline CDR1 SGHRS, CDR2 YFSETQ. The CDR3 has 16 residues.